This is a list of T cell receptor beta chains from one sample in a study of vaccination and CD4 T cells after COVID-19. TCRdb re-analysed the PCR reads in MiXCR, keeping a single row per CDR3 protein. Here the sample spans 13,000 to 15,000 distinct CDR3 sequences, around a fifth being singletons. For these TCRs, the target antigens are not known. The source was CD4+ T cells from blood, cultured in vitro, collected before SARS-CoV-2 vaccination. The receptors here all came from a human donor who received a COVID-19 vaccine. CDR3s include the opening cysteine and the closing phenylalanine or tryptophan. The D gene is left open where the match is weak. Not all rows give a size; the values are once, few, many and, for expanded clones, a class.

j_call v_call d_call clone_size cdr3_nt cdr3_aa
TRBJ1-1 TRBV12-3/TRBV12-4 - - TGTGCCAGCAGGGGGAACGCGAACACTGAAGCTTTCTTT CASRGNANTEAFF
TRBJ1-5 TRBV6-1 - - TGTGCCAGCAGACCTAAAACAGGGCCCCTAAGATTGGGCAATCAGCCCCAGCATTTT CASRPKTGPLRLGNQPQHF
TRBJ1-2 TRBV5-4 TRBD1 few TGTGCCAGCAGCTCAAGGACAGGGACTTGGTATGGCTACACCTTC CASSSRTGTWYGYTF
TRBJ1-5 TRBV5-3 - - TGTGCCAGCAGCTTATTCGAAGGGGGTTATAGCAATCAGCCCCAGCATTTT CASSLFEGGYSNQPQHF
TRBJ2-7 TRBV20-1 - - TGCAGTGCTAGAGGCGGGTACGAGCAGTACTTC CSARGGYEQYF
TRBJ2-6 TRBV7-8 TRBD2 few TGTGCCAGCAGCTCCCGTAGCGGGGGGGCCGTCTACGGGGCCAACGTCCTGACTTTC CASSSRSGGAVYGANVLTF
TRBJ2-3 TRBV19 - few TGTGCCAGTAGTCTAGGACAGAAGGATACGCAGTATTTT CASSLGQKDTQYF
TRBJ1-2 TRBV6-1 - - TGTGCCAGTGACCAGGGGAACTATGGCTACACCTTC CASDQGNYGYTF
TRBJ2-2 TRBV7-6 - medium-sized TGTGCCAGCAGCTTAGCGCGGTCCGGGGAGCTGTTTTTT CASSLARSGELFF
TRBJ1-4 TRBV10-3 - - TGTGCCATCAGGGGGGAGGTCCGCGAAAAACTGTTTTTT CAIRGEVREKLFF
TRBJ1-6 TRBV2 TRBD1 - TGTGCCAGCAGTGGGGGACAGGGAAGGTGGGGACCCCTCCACTTT CASSGGQGRWGPLHF
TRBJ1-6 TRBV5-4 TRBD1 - TGTGCCAGCAGCGGCGACAGGGATTCACCCCTCCACTTT CASSGDRDSPLHF
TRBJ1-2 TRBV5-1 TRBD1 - TGCGCCAGCAGCATTCAGGCAGGGGGCCAAGAAAATGGCTACACCTTC CASSIQAGGQENGYTF
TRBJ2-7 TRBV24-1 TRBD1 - TGTGCCACCAGTGATTCCGGGACAGGTCCTACAGAGCAGTACTTC CATSDSGTGPTEQYF
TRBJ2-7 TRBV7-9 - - TGTGCCAGCAGCACCACCCTGCTAGCGCGCAAGCGCTCCTACGAGCAGTACTTC CASSTTLLARKRSYEQYF
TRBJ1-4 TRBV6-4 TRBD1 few TGTGCCAGCATTGCCCGGGACAGGGAGTATGAAAAACTGTTTTTT CASIARDREYEKLFF
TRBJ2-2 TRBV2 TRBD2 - TGTGCCAGCAGTGAGCAGCGGGGGGGCCCCGGGGAGCTGTTTTTT CASSEQRGGPGELFF
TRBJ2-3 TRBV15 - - TGTGCCACCAGCAGAGACAGGGATACCACAGATACGCAGTATTTT CATSRDRDTTDTQYF
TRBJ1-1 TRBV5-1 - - TGCGCCAGCAGCTTGGGTCCAGTGAACACTGAAGCTTTCTTT CASSLGPVNTEAFF
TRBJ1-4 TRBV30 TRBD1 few TGTGCCTGGACCCAGGGGGGGTTAAATGAAAAACTGTTTTTT CAWTQGGLNEKLFF
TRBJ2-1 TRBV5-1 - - TGCGCCAGCAGCTTGGAGGTCTTCTACAATGAGCAGTTCTTC CASSLEVFYNEQFF
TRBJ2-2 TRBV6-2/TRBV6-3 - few TGTGCCAGCAGTTACTCCTACAGGGCCACCGGGGAGCTGTTTTTT CASSYSYRATGELFF
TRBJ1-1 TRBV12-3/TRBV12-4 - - TGTGCCAGCAGCGGCAGGGGACCTGAAGCTTTCTTT CASSGRGPEAFF
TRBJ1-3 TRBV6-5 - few TGTGCCAGCAGTTACTCCCCACCGGGGTATTCTGGAAACACCATATATTTT CASSYSPPGYSGNTIYF
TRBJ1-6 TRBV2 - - TGTGCCAGCACAGACAGGATTGGTTCACCCCTCCACTTT CASTDRIGSPLHF
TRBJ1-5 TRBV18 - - TGTGCCAGCTCGCTAAGGGGGGAAGGTCAGCCCCAGCATTTT CASSLRGEGQPQHF
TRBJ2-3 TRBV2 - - TGTGCCAGCAAGAACAGGTACACAGATACGCAGTATTTT CASKNRYTDTQYF
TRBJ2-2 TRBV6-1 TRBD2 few TGTGCCAGCAGTGAAATCAGTAGCGGGGGTGGCGGGGAGCTGTTTTTT CASSEISSGGGGELFF
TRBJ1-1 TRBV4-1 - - TGCGCCAGCAGCCAAGAGGACCGAGGCTCTGAAGCTTTCTTT CASSQEDRGSEAFF
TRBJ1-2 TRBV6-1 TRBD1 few TGTGCCAGCAGTCCTAGGGGGCAGGAGGGGTTACATGGCTACACCTTC CASSPRGQEGLHGYTF
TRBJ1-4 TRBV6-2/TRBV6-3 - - TGTGCCAGCAGTTACTCAGGGCGGACTAATGAAAAACTGTTTTTT CASSYSGRTNEKLFF
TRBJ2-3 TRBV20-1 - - TGCAGTACTAGTGTGTATGCAGCCTCTAATTTCCCATATGAGCAGTATTTT CSTSVYAASNFPYEQYF
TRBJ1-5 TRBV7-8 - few TGTGCCAGCAGTTCCGGACAGAGTAGCAATCAGCCCCAGCATTTT CASSSGQSSNQPQHF
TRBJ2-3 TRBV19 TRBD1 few TGTGCCAGTAGCCACTACAGGGGGTCTAGCACAGATACGCAGTATTTT CASSHYRGSSTDTQYF
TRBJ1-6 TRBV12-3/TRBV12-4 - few TGTGCCAGCAGTTTTTCGAAGGGGTATAATTCACCCCTCCACTTT CASSFSKGYNSPLHF
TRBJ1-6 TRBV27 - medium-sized TGTGCCAGCAGTTCAACCCCAGGCCTCTCCTATAATTCACCCCTCCACTTT CASSSTPGLSYNSPLHF
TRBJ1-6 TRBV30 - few TGTGCCTGGAGTGTTCGGCAGGGAGACTCACCCCTCCACTTT CAWSVRQGDSPLHF
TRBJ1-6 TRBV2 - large TGTGCCAGCAGTCGAGAACAGGGAAATTCACCCCTCCACTTT CASSREQGNSPLHF
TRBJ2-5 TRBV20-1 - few TGCAGTGCTAGAGCACCCCTCGCGGGGTTTGAGACCCAGTACTTC CSARAPLAGFETQYF
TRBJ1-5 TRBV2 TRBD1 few TGTGCCAGCAGCCGGGACAGGGCCCCTAATAGCAATCAGCCCCAGCATTTT CASSRDRAPNSNQPQHF
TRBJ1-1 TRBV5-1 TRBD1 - TGCGCCAGCAGCCTCACCGGGACAGGCCCCGAAGCTTTCTTT CASSLTGTGPEAFF
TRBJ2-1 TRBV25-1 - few TGTGCCAGCAGTGTAATACACCAGCCCAAGGACAATGAGCAGTTCTTC CASSVIHQPKDNEQFF